The sequence of this T cell receptor (beta chain) was determined in a study of blood T cell repertoires in COVID-19. In the study overall: COVID-19 samples, acute and convalescent, were from the United States, Italy and Spain. PBMCs, B-cell-depleted T cells, or T cells were the source of the cDNA or gDNA that made up the material.

CDR1 is KGHDR and CDR2 is SFDVKD in the germline V gene. The CDR3 has 16 residues. J was trimmed by 5 bases and V by 3 bases; bases with no gene match: 5. In the authors' methods: How many nucleated cells were present was estimated from reference gene primer amplification. Sequencing used immunoSEQ multiplex PCR; TCRdb keeps in-frame clones, though not all of them. V and J calls and clone size are copied from that table; D and trimming were computed from the DNA. Altogether about 190,000 clones are present, approximately 90% being singletons, with the ten largest covering about 0.54%. This clone appeared a single time.

The source is a man aged 50 to 60 with acute or convalescent COVID-19. The V and J genes are TRBV24-1 and TRBJ2-2, with 10 bases that match TRBD1. What was sequenced was peripheral blood. The chain's CDR3 is CATSDAPGQGTGELFF. In DNA, the CDR3 is TGTGCCACCAGTGATGCACCGGGACAGGGGACCGGGGAGCTGTTTTTT.